The present TCR beta chain was sequenced within a study of CD8+ T cells in alopecia areata (dated 2018 in TCRdb). As for the study more broadly: The treated patients, all with moderate-to-severe alopecia areata, were enrolled in an open-label pilot trial of oral tofacitinib given at 5 to 10 mg twice daily. immunoSEQ multiplex PCR using 35 Vbeta forward primers and 13 Jbeta reverse primers was used to amplify TCRbeta CDR3 regions. Tofacitinib was administered for 6 to 18 months, and 6 months of follow-up off drug were then conducted to assess delayed response and recurrence. The RNA source kit depended on sample type: the PAXgene miRNA kit for fixed scalp, the miRNeasy kit for PBMCs, and the RNeasy kit for mouse skin. Scalp clonality was compared among normal scalp (n=4), patchy alopecia areata scalp (n=8), and alopecia totalis/universalis scalp (n=8). The study used high-throughput TCRbeta sequencing to examine T cell clonal expansion in alopecia areata, in both the C3H/HeJ mouse model and human patients. On the human side, TCRbeta sequencing was run on scalp tissue and on sorted CD4+ and CD8+ peripheral blood T cells from healthy controls and from alopecia areata patients with either patchy or totalis/universalis disease. Tofacitinib-treated patients had biopsies at baseline and at 4 and 24 weeks of treatment, with a later scalp biopsy in several patients.

Based on the germline V gene, the CDR1 and CDR2 sequences are SQVTM and ANQGSEA. Trimming takes 3 bases from V and 8 bases from J, and the germline ends sit 19 bases apart. There are 14 amino acids in the CDR3, from cysteine to phenylalanine inclusive. Only the CDR3 region is kept as DNA, spanning 42 bases read in frame from base 1. Remarks on this clone: Which antigen it targets is not known. Base qualities were left out, and no much larger clone turns up one base away.

The sample's time point label, decoded: baseline before oral tofacitinib. Peripheral blood and lesional scalp punch biopsies were obtained from patients with alopecia areata. After PBMCs were isolated by density centrifugation and stained for CD3, CD4 and CD8, a FACSAria was used to sort CD4+ and CD8+ T cells. The investigation overall reported the following: Compared with mice, TCR sequences shared between patients were less clear, possibly partly because of HLA diversity across the patient population. Compared with normal scalp, lesional scalp, particularly in alopecia totalis/universalis, had higher clonality and more expanded CD8+ clones, which suggests antigenic drive. Scalp TCR repertoire analysis is complicated because resident alphabeta T cells in normal human skin are also sequenced, whereas mouse skin is dominated by gammadelta T cells.

Receptor libraries were prepared by the immunoSEQ multiplex PCR assay. RNA was extracted from all samples and reverse transcribed into cDNA, which served as template for TCR sequencing. SuperScript III was used for first-strand cDNA synthesis, primed with a 2:1 mix of oligo-dT and random hexamers. A synthetic immune receptor repertoire was used to gauge amplification bias, and whatever bias remained was removed computationally. On the study's bioinformatics: Raw reads were preprocessed for error removal, and CDR3 was defined according to IMGT conventions as running from the conserved cysteine to phenylalanine. Clonality was computed by normalizing Shannon entropy by log2 of the number of productive unique TCRs and subtracting the result from 1. Scalp TCRbeta sequences were cross-referenced with sorted blood CD4 and CD8 repertoires so that the CD4 or CD8 identity of scalp clones could be inferred. Imported from immuneACCESS, the table was reduced by TCRdb to in-frame sequences with V and J called. These copies leave out some clones; in studies compared against another copy, an unresolved V gene accounts for under half, and the cause of the remainder is not known. The V and J calls and clone size are taken from that table; D and trimming were inferred from the DNA. In all, the sample holds about 180,000 clones, and around 63% of those were seen once. In total, the top ten clones hold roughly 1.7% of the sample.

The V and J segments used are TRBV29-1 and TRBJ1-2, with TRBD1 tentatively as D gene (5 bases match). This receptor was identified in a human donor with alopecia areata. Sequences were derived from CD4+ T cells sorted from blood, sampled at week 0. In nucleotides, the sequence is TGCAGCGTTGAGTCCGGCGGGTTCCAGGGCGGCTACACCTTC. It translates to CSVESGGFQGGYTF. With the rest looked up from the reference TRBV29-1 and TRBJ1-2 genes rather than sequenced, the full variable domain is SAVISQKPSRDICQRGTSLTIQCQVDSQVTMMFWYRQQPGQSLTLIATANQGSEATYESGFVIDKFPISRPNLTFSTLTVSNMSPEDSSIYLCSVESGGFQGGYTFGSGTRLTVV.